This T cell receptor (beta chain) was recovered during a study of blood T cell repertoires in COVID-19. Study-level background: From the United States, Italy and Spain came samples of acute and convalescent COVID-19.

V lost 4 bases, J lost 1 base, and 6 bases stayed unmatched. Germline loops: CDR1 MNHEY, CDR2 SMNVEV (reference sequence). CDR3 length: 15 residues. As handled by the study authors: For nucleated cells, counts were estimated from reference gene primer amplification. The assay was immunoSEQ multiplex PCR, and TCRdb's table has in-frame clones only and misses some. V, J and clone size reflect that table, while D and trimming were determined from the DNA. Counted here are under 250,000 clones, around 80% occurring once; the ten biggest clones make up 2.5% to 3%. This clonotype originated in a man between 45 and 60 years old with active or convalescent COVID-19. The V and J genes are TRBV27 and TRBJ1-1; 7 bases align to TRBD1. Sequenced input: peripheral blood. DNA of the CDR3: TGTGCCAGCAGTTCGACAGGGAAGGGGAACACTGAAGCTTTCTTT. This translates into CASSSTGKGNTEAFF.